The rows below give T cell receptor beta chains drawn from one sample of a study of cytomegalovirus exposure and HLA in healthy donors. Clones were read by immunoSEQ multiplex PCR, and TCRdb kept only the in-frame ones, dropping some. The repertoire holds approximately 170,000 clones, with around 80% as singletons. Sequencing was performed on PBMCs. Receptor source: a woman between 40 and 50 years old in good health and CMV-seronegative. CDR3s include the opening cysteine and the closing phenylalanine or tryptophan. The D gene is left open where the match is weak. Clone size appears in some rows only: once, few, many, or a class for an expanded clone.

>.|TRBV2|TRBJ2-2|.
CASSGRLRFDTGELFF
TGTGCCAGCAGCGGGAGATTAAGGTTTGACACCGGGGAGCTGTTTTTT
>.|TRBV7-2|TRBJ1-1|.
CASSLGAQPNTEAFF
TGTGCCAGCAGCTTAGGAGCACAGCCGAACACTGAAGCTTTCTTT
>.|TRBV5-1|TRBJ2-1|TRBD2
CASSGTSGYNEQFF
TGCGCCAGCAGCGGGACTAGCGGGTACAATGAGCAGTTCTTC
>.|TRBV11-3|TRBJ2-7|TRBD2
CASSLGGSSSYEQYF
TGTGCCAGCAGCTTAGGCGGGAGTAGCTCCTACGAGCAGTACTTC
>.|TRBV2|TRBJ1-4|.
CASSSFRGSVEKLFF
TGTGCCAGCAGCTCCTTTCGGGGGAGTGTAGAAAAACTGTTTTTT
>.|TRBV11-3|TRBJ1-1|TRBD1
CASHRGNTEAFF
TGTGCCAGCCACAGGGGGAACACTGAAGCTTTCTTT
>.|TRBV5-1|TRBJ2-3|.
CASSLGAGSDTQYF
TGCGCCAGCAGCTTGGGGGCAGGGTCAGATACGCAGTATTTT
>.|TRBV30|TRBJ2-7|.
CAWNGSAFSEQYF
TGTGCCTGGAATGGGAGTGCCTTTTCCGAGCAGTACTTC
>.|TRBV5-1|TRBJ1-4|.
CASSPSGGDEKLFF
TGCGCCAGCAGCCCCTCGGGGGGGGATGAAAAACTGTTTTTT
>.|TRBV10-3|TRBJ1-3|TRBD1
CAISERGPDTIYF
TGTGCCATCAGTGAGAGGGGGCCAGACACCATATATTTT
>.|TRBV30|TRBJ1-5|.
CAWSKGTARGPQHF
TGTGCCTGGAGTAAGGGGACGGCCAGGGGACCCCAGCATTTT
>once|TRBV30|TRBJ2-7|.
CAWSGDSEQYF
TGTGCCTGGAGTGGCGACAGCGAGCAGTACTTC
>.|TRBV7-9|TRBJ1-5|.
CASSPGEGNQPQHF
TGTGCCAGCAGCCCTGGGGAGGGGAATCAGCCCCAGCATTTT
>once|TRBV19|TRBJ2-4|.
CASSLNPGSQAKNIQYF
TGTGCCAGTAGTCTCAATCCGGGATCACAAGCCAAAAACATTCAGTACTTC
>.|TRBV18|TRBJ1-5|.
CASSPPRAAGSNQPQHF
TGTGCCAGCTCACCACCTCGGGCAGCGGGAAGCAATCAGCCCCAGCATTTT
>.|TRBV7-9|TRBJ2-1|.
CASSLGTATSDKNEQFF
TGTGCCAGCAGCTTAGGTACTGCGACTAGTGACAAGAATGAGCAGTTCTTC
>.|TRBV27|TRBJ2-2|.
CASSFIPGELFF
TGTGCCAGCAGTTTTATCCCCGGGGAGCTGTTTTTT
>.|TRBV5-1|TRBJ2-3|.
CASSLALGTSTDTQYF
TGCGCCAGCAGCTTGGCCCTCGGGACTAGCACAGATACGCAGTATTTT
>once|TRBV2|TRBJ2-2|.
CASSVGGSGTGELFF
TGTGCCAGCAGTGTCGGCGGGTCCGGGACCGGGGAGCTGTTTTTT
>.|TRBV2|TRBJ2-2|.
CASGGGRSGTGELFF
TGTGCCAGCGGTGGAGGTCGCTCTGGGACCGGGGAGCTGTTTTTT
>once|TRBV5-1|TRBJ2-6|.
CASSLAGSGANVLTF
TGCGCCAGCAGCCTAGCAGGCTCTGGGGCCAACGTCCTGACTTTC
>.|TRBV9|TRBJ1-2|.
CASSVEQADYGYTF
TGTGCCAGCAGCGTAGAACAGGCGGACTATGGCTACACCTTC
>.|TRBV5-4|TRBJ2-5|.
CASSLGAGEVQETQYF
TGTGCCAGCAGCTTGGGGGCAGGCGAAGTCCAGGAGACCCAGTACTTC
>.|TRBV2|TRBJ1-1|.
CASSERQTTLAFF
TGTGCCAGCAGTGAGCGGCAGACTACCCTAGCCTTCTTT
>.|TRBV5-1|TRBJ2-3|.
CASSLAGGTDTQYF
TGCGCCAGCAGCTTGGCGGGGGGCACAGATACGCAGTATTTT
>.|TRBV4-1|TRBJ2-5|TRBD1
CASSPNGQAVYQETQYF
TGCGCCAGCAGCCCTAACGGACAGGCCGTGTACCAAGAGACCCAGTACTTC
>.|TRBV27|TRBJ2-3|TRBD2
CASSPTSGRTDTQYF
TGTGCCAGCAGTCCGACTAGCGGGAGGACAGATACGCAGTATTTT
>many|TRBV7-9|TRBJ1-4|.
CASSYSRGGSGTNEKLFF
TGTGCCAGCAGCTACTCAAGGGGAGGGAGCGGGACTAATGAAAAACTGTTTTTT